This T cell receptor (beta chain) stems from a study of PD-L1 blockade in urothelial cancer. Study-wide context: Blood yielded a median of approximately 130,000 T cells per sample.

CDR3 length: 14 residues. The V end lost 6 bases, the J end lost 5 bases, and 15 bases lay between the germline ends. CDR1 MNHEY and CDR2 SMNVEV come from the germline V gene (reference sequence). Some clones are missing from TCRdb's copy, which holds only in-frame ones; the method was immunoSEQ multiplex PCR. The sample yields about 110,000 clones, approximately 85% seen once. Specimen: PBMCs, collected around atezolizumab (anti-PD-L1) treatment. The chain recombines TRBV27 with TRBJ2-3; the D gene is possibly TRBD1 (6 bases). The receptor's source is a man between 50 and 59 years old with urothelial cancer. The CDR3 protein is CASRAQGRGDTQYF. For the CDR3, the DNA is TGTGCCAGCAGGGCCCAGGGGCGAGGAGATACGCAGTATTTT.